This T cell receptor beta chain was recovered during a study of blood T cell repertoires in COVID-19. Profiling relied on immunoSEQ multiplex PCR, and the TCRdb table lists in-frame clones only, not all of them. The table records roughly 250,000 clones, approximately 89% of them present only once. The TCR was taken from a woman in her thirties or forties with acute COVID-19. The material sequenced was PBMCs or T cells enriched from blood (not recorded which).

The CDR3 DNA is TGTGCCAGCACCCAAGGGGGTAGCTACGAGCAGTACTTC. Its protein product is CASTQGGSYEQYF. This chain uses TRBV7-8 with TRBJ2-7, with D tentatively TRBD1 (6 bases). This CDR3 has 13 residues. Germline V gene data show CDR1 as SGHVS and CDR2 as FQNEAQ. V gave up 7 bases and J gave up 3 bases, with 13 bases separating them.